This T cell receptor (beta chain) appears in the sequencing data of a study of blood T cell repertoires in COVID-19. Across the study: T cells, B-cell-depleted T cells, or PBMCs supplied cDNA or gDNA.

Germline V lookup: CDR1 MNHEY, CDR2 SVGAGI. The length of the CDR3 is 13 residues. In the authors' methods: Reference gene primer amplification in the assay estimated nucleated cell counts. TCRdb keeps only in-frame clones here, not all; method: immunoSEQ multiplex PCR. V, J and clone size derive from that table, while D and trimming were established from the DNA sequence. This sample yields some 120,000 clones, of which over 55% are seen a single time; over 2% belongs to the top ten. The chain uses TRBV6-5 and TRBJ1-5, with 10 bases matching TRBD1. The sample was peripheral blood. The receptor comes from a woman between 70 and 85 years old with acute or convalescent COVID-19. The CDR3 nucleotides are TGTGCGGCCGGACAGGGGGGGGGTCAGCCCCAGCATTTT. Its translation: CAAGQGGGQPQHF.